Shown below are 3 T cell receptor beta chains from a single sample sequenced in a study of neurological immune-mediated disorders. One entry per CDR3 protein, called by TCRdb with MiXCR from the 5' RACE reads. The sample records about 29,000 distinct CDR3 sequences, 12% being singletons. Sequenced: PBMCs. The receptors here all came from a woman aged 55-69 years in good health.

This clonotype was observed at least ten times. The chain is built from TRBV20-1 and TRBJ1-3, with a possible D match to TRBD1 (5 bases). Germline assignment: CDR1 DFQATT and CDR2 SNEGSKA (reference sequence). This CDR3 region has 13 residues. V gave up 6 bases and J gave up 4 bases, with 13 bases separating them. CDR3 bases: TGCAGTGCCTGGTGGGGGGGGGGAAACACCATATATTTT. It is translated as CSAWWGGGNTIYF.

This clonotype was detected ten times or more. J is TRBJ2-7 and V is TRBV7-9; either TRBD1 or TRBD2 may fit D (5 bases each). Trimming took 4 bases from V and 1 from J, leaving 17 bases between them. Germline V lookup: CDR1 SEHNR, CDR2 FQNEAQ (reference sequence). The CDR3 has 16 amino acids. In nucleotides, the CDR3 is TGTGCCAGCAGCTCCCTAGGGACCGTCTCATCCTACGAGCAGTACTTC. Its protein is CASSSLGTVSSYEQYF.

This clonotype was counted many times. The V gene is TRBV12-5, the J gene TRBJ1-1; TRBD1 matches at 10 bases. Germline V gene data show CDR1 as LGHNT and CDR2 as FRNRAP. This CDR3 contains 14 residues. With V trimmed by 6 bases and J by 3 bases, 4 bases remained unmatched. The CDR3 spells CASGPGTGDTEAFF. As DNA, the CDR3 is TGTGCTAGTGGCCCTGGGACAGGGGACACTGAAGCTTTCTTT.